The next 8 T cell receptor beta chains were all read from a single sample in a study of shared clonotypes between healthy human individuals. TCRdb's table, derived via immunoSEQ multiplex PCR, lists solely in-frame clones and lacks some. The sample has 2 million to 2.5 million clones, almost 96% seen once; the top ten hold more than 0.1%. Sequenced material: naive CD4+ T cells sorted from blood. This sample's subset: CD45RA+ positively selected. Receptor source: a man aged 18 to 29 in good health.

J is TRBJ1-1 and V is TRBV4-1, with D perhaps TRBD1 (6 bases). CDR1 is MGHRA, CDR2 YSYEKL, per germline. The CDR3 extends over 17 amino acids. With 0 bases removed from V and 0 bases from J, the gap between germline ends came to 14 bases. The CDR3 is CASSQEGAGFLNTEAFF. CDR3 nucleotide sequence: TGCGCCAGCAGCCAAGAGGGGGCAGGGTTCCTGAACACTGAAGCTTTCTTT.

V is TRBV6-6 and J is TRBJ2-5; the D gene could be TRBD1 or TRBD2 (6 bases each). CDR3 size: 15 residues. V gave up 6 bases and J gave up 5 bases, with 19 bases separating them. The germline V gene has CDR1 MNHNY and CDR2 SVGAGI (reference sequence). The CDR3 coding sequence is TGTGCCAGCAGAAGGGGGGTGGGGGACCGGGAGACCCAGTACTTC. It is translated as CASRRGVGDRETQYF.

The J gene is TRBJ1-2, the V gene TRBV28; D is unclear. The CDR3 consists of 13 residues. The germline V and J ends were trimmed by 6 bases and 2 bases, with 10 bases remaining between them. CDR1 MDHEN and CDR2 SYDVKM come from the germline V gene. In nucleotides, the CDR3 is TGTGCCAGCAGCAAGACACCGAACTATGGCTACACCTTC. It yields the protein CASSKTPNYGYTF.

This clone was seen a single time. V is TRBV9 and J is TRBJ1-4, with TRBD1 matching over 7 bases. CDR1 SGDLS and CDR2 YYNGEE come from the germline V gene. Trimming took 4 bases from V and 0 from J; bases not matched to a gene: 6. CDR3 length: 16 amino acids. This CDR3 reads CASSPRQGSTNEKLFF. DNA for the CDR3: TGTGCCAGCAGCCCCCGACAGGGCTCAACTAATGAAAAACTGTTTTTT. Full variable domain (remainder filled in from reference TRBV9 and TRBJ1-4): DSGVTQTPKHLITATGQRVTLRCSPRSGDLSVYWYQQSLDQGLQFLIQYYNGEERAKGNILERFSAQQFPDLHSELNLSSLELGDSALYFCASSPRQGSTNEKLFFGSGTQLSVL.

The chain has TRBV7-6 and TRBJ2-3; tentatively, D is TRBD1 (6 bases). The CDR3 runs to 14 residues. With 5 bases removed from V and 2 bases from J, the gap between germline ends came to 11 bases. The germline V gene has CDR1 SGHVS and CDR2 FNYEAQ. The CDR3 DNA follows: TGTGCCAGCAGCCCTGACAGGTCCACAGATACGCAGTATTTT. Amino acid sequence: CASSPDRSTDTQYF.

This clone was seen once. The chain employs TRBV5-1 and TRBJ2-1; TRBD2 aligns across 9 bases. Germline CDR1 SGHRS, CDR2 YFSETQ. This CDR3 has 16 residues. The V and J ends lost 1 base and 7 bases, in that order; junction bases with no gene match: 9. CDR3 sequence: CASSLSLSSGTNEQFF. CDR3 coding DNA: TGCGCCAGCAGCTTGTCGTTGTCTAGCGGGACGAATGAGCAGTTCTTC. Combining the CDR3 with reference TRBV5-1 and TRBJ2-1 gives the whole variable domain KAGVTQTPRYLIKTRGQQVTLSCSPISGHRSVSWYQQTPGQGLQFLFEYFSETQRNKGNFPGRFSGRQFSNSRSEMNVSTLELGDSALYLCASSLSLSSGTNEQFFGPGTRLTVL.

This chain connects TRBV6-5 to TRBJ2-2; TRBD1 matches 7 bases. CDR3 size: 12 residues. Germline V lookup: CDR1 MNHEY, CDR2 SVGAGI. Losses at the gene ends were 9 bases for V and 4 bases for J; bases not matched to a gene: 2. CDR3 region: CASRGPTGELFF. Written as DNA, the CDR3 is TGTGCCAGTAGGGGGCCCACCGGGGAGCTGTTTTTT.

J is TRBJ1-3 and V is TRBV28; TRBD1 matches at 8 bases. This CDR3 comprises 14 residues. The V gene end was trimmed by 6 bases and the J gene end by 2 bases; junction bases not matched to a gene: 3. From germline, CDR1 is MDHEN and CDR2 SYDVKM. The DNA of the CDR3 is TGTGCCAGCAGGGGGGACAGGACTGGAAACACCATATATTTT. Translated: CASRGDRTGNTIYF.